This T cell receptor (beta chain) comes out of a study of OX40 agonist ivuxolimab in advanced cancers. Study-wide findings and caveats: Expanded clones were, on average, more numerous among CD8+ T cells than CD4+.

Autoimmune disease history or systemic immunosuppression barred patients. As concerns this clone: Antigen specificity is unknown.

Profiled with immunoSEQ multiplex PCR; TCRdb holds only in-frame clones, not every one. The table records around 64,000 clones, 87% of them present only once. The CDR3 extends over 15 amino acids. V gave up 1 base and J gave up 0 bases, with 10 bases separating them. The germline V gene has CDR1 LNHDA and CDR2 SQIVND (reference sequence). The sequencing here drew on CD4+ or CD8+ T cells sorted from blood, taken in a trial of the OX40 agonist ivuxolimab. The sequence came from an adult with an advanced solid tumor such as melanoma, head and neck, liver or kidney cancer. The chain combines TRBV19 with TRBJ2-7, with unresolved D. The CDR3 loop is CASSIAFRSSYEQYF. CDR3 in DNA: TGTGCCAGTAGTATAGCGTTCAGGAGCTCCTACGAGCAGTACTTC.